This T cell receptor (beta chain) appears in the sequencing data of a study of blood T cell repertoires in COVID-19 (dated by TCRdb to 2020 to 2022). Regarding the research as a whole: Collaborator samples came from the United States, Italy and Spain and covered acute and convalescent phases of COVID-19. The material from the prospective study consisted of cDNA or gDNA derived from T cells, B-cell-depleted T cells, or PBMCs. The samples were drawn from the first 160 participants of the ongoing ImmuneRACE study and from some 1,300 subjects provided by 6 global collaborators. The repertoires were released in a freely available public database meant as a resource for research on the immune response to SARS-CoV-2. Sample metadata almost always included a de-identified subject ID, COVID-19 status, age in years and sex. HLA class I and class II types, where available, came from metadata supplied by the sample provider rather than from assay-based typing. Subjects who had been exposed to COVID-19, were actively infected with it, or had recovered from it provided the deeply sampled blood TCRbeta repertoires that made up the dataset. Overall study outcomes, separate from this receptor: The quantity of clinical and demographic metadata differed by source and by participant and was supplied without curation.

The immunoSEQ Assay, a bias-controlled multiplex PCR, was used to amplify TCRbeta CDR3 regions from genomic DNA. The source study handled its data this way. Nucleated cell counts per sample were estimated from amplification of reference gene primers within the assay. Sequence reads were collapsed and filtered to measure the absolute abundance of every unique TCRbeta CDR3 rearrangement. For each sample, productive Simpson clonality was calculated as the square root of Simpson's diversity index over productive rearrangements. Held by TCRdb, this immuneACCESS table contains in-frame sequences only and omits some clones. Under half of the omission traces to an unresolved V gene where checked; the cause of the rest is unknown. V and J calls plus clone size are reproduced from that table; the DNA served to infer D and trimming. Present in this sample are over 300,000 clones, 65% to 90% of which were seen just once. The ten most abundant clones make up 7.2% of the sample.

Concerning this clone: This clone's antigen is unknown. The input lacks base qualities; no much larger clone sits a single base away.

The junction shows trimming of 6 bases on V and 1 base on J, plus 12 bases between the germline ends. CDR1 and CDR2 are read off the germline V gene as SQVTM and ANQGSEA. The cysteine opens and the phenylalanine closes a CDR3 of 13 amino acids. Left in the record is the CDR3 DNA by itself, 39 bases read in frame from the first base. Whole blood was collected in K2EDTA tubes by collaborating institutions according to the institutions' own protocols. For TCRbeta analysis, collaborators shipped samples in one of three forms: frozen whole blood, isolated PBMCs, or DNA extracted from either of those sample types.

The sample was peripheral blood. The V and J genes are TRBV29-1 and TRBJ1-2; the D gene cannot be resolved reliably. This sequence originates from a human donor in a cohort sampled during active COVID-19. The CDR3 has the sequence CSVRRGDNYGYTF. Read as DNA, the sequence is TGCAGCGTGAGACGGGGAGATAACTATGGCTACACCTTC. The CDR3, completed at both ends by the reference TRBV29-1 and TRBJ1-2 genes, gives the full variable domain SAVISQKPSRDICQRGTSLTIQCQVDSQVTMMFWYRQQPGQSLTLIATANQGSEATYESGFVIDKFPISRPNLTFSTLTVSNMSPEDSSIYLCSVRRGDNYGYTFGSGTRLTVV.